This TCR beta chain was sequenced during a study of T-cell memory formation after mild COVID-19. TCRdb passed the 5' RACE reads through MiXCR, listing each CDR3 protein once. This sample has some 450,000 distinct CDR3 sequences, with around 18% found just once. The CDR3 totals 13 residues. Per the germline V gene, CDR1 is SGHNT and CDR2 is YYREEE (reference sequence). The V end was cut by 4 bases, the J end by 2 bases, with 9 bases between. The specimen sequenced was PBMCs or a T cell subset sorted from them (not recorded which). This sequence originates from an adult woman who had mild COVID-19 (a few samples of this study predate the infection). Cell type and time point are not known. This sequence joins TRBV5-4 and TRBJ2-5; D is possibly TRBD1 (6 bases). The CDR3 DNA follows: TGTGCCAGCAGCCCGGGACATCAAGAGACCCAGTACTTC. Translation: CASSPGHQETQYF.